This T cell receptor beta chain was captured in a study of blood T cell repertoires in COVID-19. Profiling relied on immunoSEQ multiplex PCR, and the TCRdb table lists in-frame clones only, not all of them. Of fewer than 120,000 clones in the sample, around 74% are singletons; the top ten hold under 10%. After removal of 5 bases from V and 5 bases from J, the junction contained 12 bases not matched to a gene. Germline V lookup: CDR1 LGHDT, CDR2 YNNKEL (reference sequence). The CDR3 loop spans 16 amino acids. The receptor's source is a woman aged 55-69 years with acute or convalescent COVID-19. Sequencing was performed on peripheral blood. The chain links TRBV3-1 (or the pseudogene TRBV3-2) to TRBJ2-1; 7 nucleotides line up with TRBD1. DNA for the CDR3: TGTGCCAGCAGCACCCGGACAGGTCCCGGGCACAATGAGCAGTTCTTC. As protein: CASSTRTGPGHNEQFF.